This TCR beta chain was found in a study of blood T cell repertoires in COVID-19. Study summary: Acute and convalescent COVID-19 specimens originated in the United States, Italy and Spain. In each case, the material was cDNA or gDNA derived from T cells, B-cell-depleted T cells, or PBMCs.

The germline gives CDR1 LGHDT, CDR2 YNNKEL (reference sequence). V shed 1 base and J 3 bases; nucleotides not matched to a gene: 8. The CDR3 length is 16 residues. Original processing notes: Cell counts per sample came from amplifying reference gene primers. The protocol was immunoSEQ multiplex PCR, while the TCRdb copy is restricted to in-frame clones and leaves out a portion. V and J calls and clone size are those listed in that table; D and trimming were worked out from the DNA. The profile shows about 74,000 clones, about 90% of them singletons. Sequences were obtained from peripheral blood. The source is a woman older than 75 with active or convalescent COVID-19. The rearrangement links TRBV3-1 (or the pseudogene TRBV3-2) to TRBJ2-7, with 8 bases that match TRBD2. The CDR3 DNA follows: TGTGCCAGCAGCCAAGGGGTTAGCGGGAATATCTACGAGCAGTACTTC. Translated: CASSQGVSGNIYEQYF.